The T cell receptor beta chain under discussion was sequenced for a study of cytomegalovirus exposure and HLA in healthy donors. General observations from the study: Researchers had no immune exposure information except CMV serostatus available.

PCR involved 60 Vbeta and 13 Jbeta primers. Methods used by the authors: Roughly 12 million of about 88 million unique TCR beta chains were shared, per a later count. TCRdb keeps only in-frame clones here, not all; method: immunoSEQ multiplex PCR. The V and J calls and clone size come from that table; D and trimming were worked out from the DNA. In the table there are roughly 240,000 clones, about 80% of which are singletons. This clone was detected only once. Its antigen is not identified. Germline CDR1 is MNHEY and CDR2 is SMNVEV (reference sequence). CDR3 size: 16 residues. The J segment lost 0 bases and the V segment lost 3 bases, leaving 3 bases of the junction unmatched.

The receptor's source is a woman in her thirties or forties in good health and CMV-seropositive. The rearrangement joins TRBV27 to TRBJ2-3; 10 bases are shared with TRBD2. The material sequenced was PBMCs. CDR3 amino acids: CASSFSGRPSTDTQYF. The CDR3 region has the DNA TGTGCCAGCAGTTTTAGCGGGAGGCCTAGCACAGATACGCAGTATTTT.